This note documents a single T cell receptor beta chain sequence. The assay was immunoSEQ multiplex PCR, and TCRdb's table has in-frame clones only and misses some. The profile shows roughly 150,000 clones, almost 90% of them singletons. The data originate from a study of T cell responses to AZD1222 COVID-19 vaccine. Germline CDR1 is SGHRS and CDR2 is YFSETQ. V was clipped by 6 bases and J by 5 bases, with 14 bases between them. The CDR3 length is 13 residues. The source of this sequence is an adult in good health. The material was peripheral blood, obtained on day 0 of AZD1222 vaccination. The chain combines TRBV5-1 with TRBJ1-1, with a possible D match to TRBD1 (6 bases). The DNA of the CDR3 is TGCGCCAGCACCTCGGGGGGGCCTACTGAAGCTTTCTTT. As protein: CASTSGGPTEAFF.